The 24 T cell receptor beta chains listed next were all sequenced from one sample in a study of OX40 agonist ivuxolimab in advanced cancers. Sequencing was performed with immunoSEQ multiplex PCR; in TCRdb, only in-frame clones are kept and a portion is missing. Of 80,000 to 95,000 clones detected, around 90% appear once; the ten largest clones hold about 0.51%. Sequenced material: CD4+ or CD8+ T cells sorted from blood, taken in a trial of the OX40 agonist ivuxolimab. The receptor source for this set is an adult with an advanced solid tumor such as melanoma, head and neck, liver or kidney cancer.

V is TRBV6-5 and J is TRBJ2-7; 9 bases match TRBD1. This CDR3 contains 14 residues. J gave up 3 bases and V 6 bases, and 6 bases lay outside the gene matches. Germline V gene sequence: CDR1 MNHEY, CDR2 SVGAGI. This CDR3 is CASSPGTGNYEQYF. The CDR3 nucleotides read TGTGCCAGCAGCCCCGGGACAGGGAACTACGAGCAGTACTTC.

The genes are TRBV21-1 and TRBJ2-7; TRBD2 is the table's D call, not checked against the DNA. TRBV21-1 is a pseudogene. CDR3 length equals 14 residues. CDR3 DNA sequence: TGTGCCCCCCTGGCGAGCCGAGTATGCGGAGAGCAGTACTTC. It encodes CAPLASRVCGEQYF.

The chain employs TRBV5-1 and TRBJ1-2, with 8 bases lining up with TRBD1. Unmatched junction bases numbered 12, after V lost 4 bases and J lost 7 bases. The V gene's germline CDR1 is SGHRS and CDR2 YFSETQ. This CDR3 is built from 15 residues. CDR3 amino acids: CASSPAGQEFSGYTF. In DNA, the CDR3 is TGCGCCAGCAGCCCTGCGGGACAGGAGTTCAGTGGCTACACCTTC. The full variable domain, in which reference TRBV5-1 and TRBJ1-2 provide the parts outside the CDR3, is KAGVTQTPRYLIKTRGQQVTLSCSPISGHRSVSWYQQTPGQGLQFLFEYFSETQRNKGNFPGRFSGRQFSNSRSEMNVSTLELGDSALYLCASSPAGQEFSGYTFGSGTRLTVV.

The V call is TRBV15, the J call TRBJ2-2; D gene ambiguous. The CDR3 totals 14 residues. Germline-derived CDR1 and CDR2 are LNHNV and YYDKDF (reference sequence). Trimming removed 3 bases at V and 3 bases at J, with 8 bases between. CDR3 DNA: TGTGCCACCAGCAGGGTGAGGTACACCGGGGAGCTGTTTTTT. Translation gives CATSRVRYTGELFF.

The chain uses TRBV27 and TRBJ2-3; 7 bases are a match to TRBD1. Germline V gives CDR1 MNHEY, CDR2 SMNVEV (reference sequence). CDR3 length: 14 amino acids. V shed 4 bases, J shed 3 bases, and the junction held 4 bases outside the gene matches. The CDR3 region is CASSYTGVTDTQYF. The CDR3 bases are TGTGCCAGCAGTTACACAGGGGTGACAGATACGCAGTATTTT.

The V gene is TRBV9, the J gene TRBJ1-1, with TRBD1 identical over 8 bases. From germline, CDR1 is SGDLS and CDR2 YYNGEE. The CDR3 sequence is 17 residues long. V gave up 0 bases and J gave up 1 base; unmatched junction bases: 8. The CDR3 DNA sequence: TGTGCCAGCAGCGTAGATACAGGGGGACGCAAGAACACTGAAGCTTTCTTT. It yields the protein CASSVDTGGRKNTEAFF.

In nucleotides, the CDR3 is TGCACCAGCAGTCAACCCCCAATGTGGGATCAGCCCCAGCATTTT. This encodes CTSSQPPMWDQPQHF. This chain links TRBV1 with TRBJ1-5. TRBV1 corresponds to a pseudogene. The CDR3 consists of 15 residues.

The chain links TRBV29-1 to TRBJ1-1; D remains unclear. V lost 6 bases and J 0 bases, leaving 11 bases between the germline ends. The CDR3 has 13 residues. Looked up from germline, CDR1 is SQVTM and CDR2 is ANQGSEA. Here the CDR3 DNA reads TGCAGCGTCCACGGGCAAATGAACACTGAAGCTTTCTTT. It specifies CSVHGQMNTEAFF.

This clone has only a few counts. The rearrangement joins TRBV9 to TRBJ2-7; TRBD1 might be the D (5 bases). This CDR3 has 15 amino acids. Germline V gene data show CDR1 as SGDLS and CDR2 as YYNGEE. Trimming removed 0 bases at V and 0 bases at J, with 10 bases between. For the CDR3, the DNA is TGTGCCAGCAGCGTAGGTCAGGGTTACTCCTACGAGCAGTACTTC. Protein sequence: CASSVGQGYSYEQYF. Combining the CDR3 with reference TRBV9 and TRBJ2-7 gives the whole variable domain DSGVTQTPKHLITATGQRVTLRCSPRSGDLSVYWYQQSLDQGLQFLIQYYNGEERAKGNILERFSAQQFPDLHSELNLSSLELGDSALYFCASSVGQGYSYEQYFGPGTRLTVT.

The table lists this clone with a count of one. The V gene is TRBV4-2, the J gene TRBJ2-7; TRBD2 matches at 11 bases. Trimming at V came to 0 bases and at J to 1 base, leaving 8 bases not matched to a gene. The CDR3 is 18 residues long. From germline, CDR1 is LGHNA and CDR2 YNFKEQ. The CDR3 DNA sequence: TGTGCCAGCAGCCAAGATACTAGCGGGGGCCTGATATCCTACGAGCAGTACTTC. It is translated as CASSQDTSGGLISYEQYF.

V gene TRBV6-6 combines with J gene TRBJ1-3, with TRBD1 matching over 7 bases. Germline V gives CDR1 MNHNY, CDR2 SVGAGI (reference sequence). The CDR3 extends over 15 amino acids. The trim removed 5 bases at V and 0 bases at J, leaving 4 bases unmatched. Here the CDR3 reads CASSGRGISGNTIYF. DNA of the CDR3: TGTGCCAGCAGTGGCAGGGGGATCTCTGGAAACACCATATATTTT.

This clone was seen just once. This chain connects TRBV2 to TRBJ2-5; D is ambiguous. The CDR3 extends over 11 amino acids. Germline-derived CDR1 and CDR2 are SNHLY and FYNNEI. V lost 8 bases, J lost 5 bases, and 9 bases lay in between. CDR3 loop: CASGSGETQYF. The CDR3 DNA follows: TGTGCCAGCGGTAGTGGGGAGACCCAGTACTTC. Drawing the rest from reference TRBV2 and TRBJ2-5, the complete variable domain is EPEVTQTPSHQVTQMGQEVILRCVPISNHLYFYWYRQILGQKVEFLVSFYNNEISEKSEIFDDQFSVERPDGSNFTLKIRSTKLEDSAMYFCASGSGETQYFGPGTRLLVL.

This chain uses TRBV6-5 with TRBJ2-3; 9 nucleotides line up with TRBD2. Germline-derived CDR1 and CDR2 are MNHEY and SVGAGI. V trimming: 5 bases; J trimming: 6 bases; junction bases outside the gene matches: 6. The CDR3 has 14 amino acids. CDR3 coding DNA: TGTGCCAGCAGTGCGGGAGGGCCCTCGGATACGCAGTATTTT. Translation: CASSAGGPSDTQYF.

The V and J genes are TRBV6-1 and TRBJ1-4, with D hard to call. Trimming shortened V by 5 bases and J by 7 bases, and 11 bases separated the two germline ends. This CDR3 spans 13 amino acids. CDR1 is MNHNS and CDR2 is SASEGT in the germline V gene. Written as DNA, the CDR3 is TGTGCCAGCAGTCTCAATGGAGGTGAAAAACTGTTTTTT. Translating gives CASSLNGGEKLFF.

V usage is TRBV30 and J usage is TRBJ2-5; 11 bases are a match to TRBD1. The V and J ends lost 1 base and 5 bases, in that order; junction bases with no gene match: 6. The CDR3 length is 15 residues. Germline V gene data show CDR1 as GTSNPN and CDR2 as SVGIG (reference sequence). The CDR3 here is CAWSGGTGGGETQYF. As DNA, the CDR3 is TGTGCCTGGAGTGGGGGGACAGGGGGAGGGGAGACCCAGTACTTC. Supplemented by reference TRBV30 and TRBJ2-5, the full variable domain reads SQTIHQWPATLVQPVGSPLSLECTVEGTSNPNLYWYRQAAGRGLQLLFYSVGIGQISSEVPQNLSASRPQDRQFILSSKKLLLSDSGFYLCAWSGGTGGGETQYFGPGTRLLVL.

This rearrangement joins TRBV6-1 to TRBJ2-3, with 7 bases fitting TRBD2. Germline CDR1 reads MNHNS; CDR2 reads SASEGT. This CDR3 is built from 12 residues. J lost 6 bases, V lost 6 bases, and 3 bases had no gene match. The CDR3 loop reads CASRAGRDTQYF. CDR3 bases: TGTGCCAGCAGAGCCGGGAGGGATACGCAGTATTTT.

This chain uses TRBV6-1 with TRBJ2-5; 8 bases align to TRBD2. V shed 7 bases and J 5 bases; nucleotides not matched to a gene: 12. Germline CDR1 reads MNHNS; CDR2 reads SASEGT. The length of the CDR3 is 15 residues. The CDR3 region is CASTSYQREWETQYF. As DNA, the CDR3 is TGTGCCAGCACATCTTATCAGCGGGAGTGGGAGACCCAGTACTTC.

The chain has TRBV5-3 and TRBJ2-7, with 8 positions matching TRBD2. TRBV5-3 is flagged as an ORF with uncertain function. J lost 3 bases, V lost 4 bases, and 9 bases had no gene match. The CDR3 consists of 15 residues. CDR3 residues: CARSHLSGAYYEQYF. In DNA form, the CDR3 reads TGTGCCAGAAGCCACCTTAGCGGGGCCTACTACGAGCAGTACTTC.

The genes are TRBV5-4 and TRBJ2-3; D is tentatively TRBD1 or TRBD2 (5 bases each). The CDR3 has 15 residues. Deletions cut 6 bases from V and 3 bases from J, with 17 bases between. The germline gives CDR1 SGHNT, CDR2 YYREEE (reference sequence). The CDR3 DNA sequence: TGTGCCAGCACCAGTGGGGGACGGGGTACAGATACGCAGTATTTT. Its translation: CASTSGGRGTDTQYF.

The chain couples TRBV7-2 to TRBJ2-5; D call uncertain. Germline V gene lookup returns CDR1 SGHTA and CDR2 FQGNSA. Trimming stripped 5 bases from V and 3 bases from J, with 10 bases between. The CDR3 runs 13 residues. The CDR3 is CASSTRTEETQYF. The CDR3 bases are TGTGCCAGCAGCACCAGGACGGAAGAGACCCAGTACTTC.

This clone has only a few counts. This sequence joins TRBV12-5 and TRBJ1-5; D is unclear. V shed 6 bases and J shed 1 base, with 13 bases lying between them. Looked up from germline, CDR1 is LGHNT and CDR2 is FRNRAP. The CDR3 contains 15 residues. CDR3 DNA: TGTGCTAGTGGGGAAGGAAGAAGGAGCAATCAGCCCCAGCATTTT. It codes for CASGEGRRSNQPQHF.

The rearrangement uses TRBV7-2 and TRBJ2-1; TRBD2 matches 7 bases. V trimming: 0 bases; J trimming: 11 bases; junction bases outside the gene matches: 10. The germline V gene has CDR1 SGHTA and CDR2 FQGNSA. This CDR3 comprises 15 residues. The CDR3 nucleotides are TGTGCCAGCAGCTTAGCGCGGGGGACTACTGGGAAGCAGTTCTTC. Translating it yields CASSLARGTTGKQFF.

The gene calls are TRBV5-4 and TRBJ1-2; D is unresolved. The germline V gene encodes CDR1 SGHNT and CDR2 YYREEE (reference sequence). Trimming took 3 bases from V and 2 from J, leaving 8 bases between them. The CDR3 totals 13 residues. CDR3 loop: CASSSRRNYGYTF. The CDR3 DNA follows: TGTGCCAGCAGCTCCCGGCGCAACTATGGCTACACCTTC.

The chain employs TRBV18 and TRBJ2-2, with a possible D match to TRBD1 (5 bases). CDR3 length equals 15 residues. Per the germline V gene, CDR1 is KGHSH and CDR2 is LQKENI. Trimming cost V 3 bases and J 1 base, with 9 bases left between them. The CDR3 DNA reads as TGTGCCAGCTCACCGATACAGGAGAACACCGGGGAGCTGTTTTTT. This translates into CASSPIQENTGELFF.